The present T cell receptor (beta chain) was sequenced within a study of T cell repertoires in ileal Crohn's disease. Study context: MI samples are biopsies from the surgical specimen's proximal margin.

TCRdb's table, derived via immunoSEQ multiplex PCR, lists solely in-frame clones and lacks some. Here the sample spans about 4,800 clones, around 90% being singletons. CDR1 GTSNPN and CDR2 SVGIG come from the germline V gene (reference sequence). There are 14 residues in the CDR3. Trimming pared 3 bases from V and 2 bases from J, leaving 11 bases between. Points from the study as a whole: All patients with clonality above 26.8% had endoscopic recurrence.

Stated time point: proximal margin of the surgical specimen (macroscopically non-inflamed). For this clone: Its antigen is undetermined.

The receptor comes from an adult with Crohn's disease. The sequencing input was ileal tissue. The V gene is TRBV30, the J gene TRBJ1-5; D remains ambiguous. The CDR3 loop is CAWSAANGNQPQHF. Here the CDR3 DNA reads TGTGCCTGGAGCGCAGCTAACGGCAATCAGCCCCAGCATTTT.